This T cell receptor beta chain was sequenced in a study of blood T cell repertoires in COVID-19 (dated by TCRdb to about 2020). Notes on the research overall: Collaborator samples came from the United States, Italy and Spain and covered acute and convalescent phases of COVID-19. HLA class I and class II types, where available, came from metadata supplied by the sample provider rather than from assay-based typing. The dataset comprised deeply sampled blood TCRbeta repertoires from subjects exposed to, actively infected with, or recovered from COVID-19. The material from the prospective study consisted of cDNA or gDNA derived from T cells, B-cell-depleted T cells, or PBMCs. The repertoires were released in a freely available public database meant as a resource for research on the immune response to SARS-CoV-2. Samples came from the ongoing ImmuneRACE study (first 160 participants) plus 1,254 subjects from 6 global collaborators. Sample metadata almost always included a de-identified subject ID, COVID-19 status, age in years and sex.

The cysteine opens and the phenylalanine closes a CDR3 of 15 amino acids. CDR3 DNA is the only sequence kept; it has 45 bases, read in frame from the first base. Based on the germline V gene (reference sequence), the CDR1 and CDR2 sequences are MNHEY and SMNVEV. After removal of 5 bases from V and 3 bases from J, the junction retains 6 bases not matched to a gene. Summary of the overall study and its limitations: The amount of clinical and demographic metadata varied by source and participant and was provided uncurated.

Collaborating institutions collected whole blood in K2EDTA tubes following their own protocols. For TCRbeta analysis, collaborator samples were shipped as frozen whole blood, as isolated PBMCs, or as DNA extracted from either sample type. Only a few counts were recorded for this clone. What antigen it recognizes has not been identified. No clone much larger than this one lies a single base away; base qualities are absent. TCRbeta CDR3 regions were amplified from genomic DNA using the immunoSEQ Assay, a bias-controlled multiplex PCR. Per the authors' processing: Within the assay, amplification of reference gene primers was used to estimate how many nucleated cells each sample contained. To quantify the absolute abundance of each unique TCRbeta CDR3 rearrangement, sequence reads were collapsed and filtered. For each sample, productive Simpson clonality was calculated as the square root of Simpson's diversity index over productive rearrangements. TCRdb holds this immuneACCESS table with in-frame rearrangements only. Some clones are missing; in checked studies, unresolved V genes explain under half, and the rest has no known cause. The V and J calls and clone size are taken from that table; D and trimming were inferred from the DNA. The sample has approximately 70,000 clones on record, about 88% of them singletons. The ten largest make up 3.9% of the sample.

Rearrangement joined TRBV27 to TRBJ2-7, with 11 bases aligning to TRBD1. The sample taken for sequencing was peripheral blood. This TCR derives from a man in his 70s with active COVID-19. The CDR3 region reads CASSRRGTGGYEQYF. The DNA sequence is TGTGCCAGCAGTCGCCGCGGGACAGGGGGCTACGAGCAGTACTTC.